These T cell receptor beta chains were read from a single sample in a study of blood T cells in healthy people across ages. TCRdb fed the 5' RACE reads into MiXCR, producing one record per CDR3 protein. The sample has around 1.5 million distinct CDR3 sequences, 40% to 50% seen once. Input material: blood. The receptors stem from a woman aged 18-30 years in good health. CDR3s include the opening cysteine and the closing phenylalanine or tryptophan. A D gene is named only where the DNA matches it firmly. Size is omitted from some rows. Given values are once, few, many or a class for expanded clones.

j_call clone_size d_call v_call cdr3_nt cdr3_aa
TRBJ2-3 few - TRBV20-1 TGCAGTGTTCCCCAAAGTACAGATACGCAGTATTTT CSVPQSTDTQYF
TRBJ2-4 - - TRBV9 TGTGCCAGCAGCGTAGACCACTTAGCCAAAAACATTCAGTACTTC CASSVDHLAKNIQYF
TRBJ2-7 - TRBD1 TRBV5-1 TGCGCCAGCAGCTTGGGGCCAGGGGGCGAATCATCATCATTCAGGCAGTACTTC CASSLGPGGESSSFRQYF
TRBJ2-7 - TRBD2 TRBV27 TGTGCCAGCAGTTTATCGCCCAGCGGGGGTTGCGAGCAGTACTTC CASSLSPSGGCEQYF
TRBJ1-2 few TRBD1 TRBV28 TGTGCCAGCAGTTTAAGTACCGCGACAGGGGGCGGCCCTAACTATGGCTACACCTTC CASSLSTATGGGPNYGYTF
TRBJ1-1 - - TRBV12-3/TRBV12-4 TGTGCCAGCAGCCGAGAAGGGCGTGAAGCTTTCTTT CASSREGREAFF
TRBJ1-5 - - TRBV2 TGTGCCAGCAGTCGGCAGGGGCTCAATCAGCCCCAGCATTTT CASSRQGLNQPQHF
TRBJ2-1 few - TRBV5-1 TGCGCCAGCAGCGCCCTCCCCGACTTAGCGTATGAGCAGTTCTTC CASSALPDLAYEQFF
TRBJ2-7 - - TRBV6-2/TRBV6-3 TGTGCCAGCAGTTATCTTTTCGGGGTGAGCTCCTACGAGCAGTACTTC CASSYLFGVSSYEQYF
TRBJ2-3 - - TRBV12-3/TRBV12-4 TGTGCCAGCCCCATCCGCACAGATATGCAGTATTTT CASPIRTDMQYF
TRBJ1-2 many - TRBV28 TGTGCCAGCAGGCCGACCATAGGGGCGTCTAACTATGGCTACACCTTC CASRPTIGASNYGYTF
TRBJ2-1 - TRBD2 TRBV12-3/TRBV12-4 TGTGCCAGCATGTTTCCCAGCGGGGCAAGCTCCTACAATGAGCAGTTCTTC CASMFPSGASSYNEQFF
TRBJ2-3 - TRBD1 TRBV5-1 TGCGCCAGCAGCTCAGGGGGAGTGGGGTCAGATACGCAGTATTTT CASSSGGVGSDTQYF
TRBJ2-7 - TRBD2 TRBV7-3 TGTGCCAGCAGCTTAACCCCAGCGGGGGGGCAGGATACACGATACAATGAGCAGTACTTC CASSLTPAGGQDTRYNEQYF
TRBJ2-3 few - TRBV6-6 TGTGCCAGCAGTTACCAAATAGGGCCAGAAAGCACAGATACGCAGTATTTT CASSYQIGPESTDTQYF
TRBJ1-1 - - TRBV7-2 TGTGCCAGCAGCCGCCCGGGGGAGGGTCTGACTGAAGCTTTCTTT CASSRPGEGLTEAFF
TRBJ2-7 - - TRBV12-3/TRBV12-4 TGTGACAGCAGTTTTCCGGGCGACGCTTTAGACGAGCAGTACTTC CDSSFPGDALDEQYF